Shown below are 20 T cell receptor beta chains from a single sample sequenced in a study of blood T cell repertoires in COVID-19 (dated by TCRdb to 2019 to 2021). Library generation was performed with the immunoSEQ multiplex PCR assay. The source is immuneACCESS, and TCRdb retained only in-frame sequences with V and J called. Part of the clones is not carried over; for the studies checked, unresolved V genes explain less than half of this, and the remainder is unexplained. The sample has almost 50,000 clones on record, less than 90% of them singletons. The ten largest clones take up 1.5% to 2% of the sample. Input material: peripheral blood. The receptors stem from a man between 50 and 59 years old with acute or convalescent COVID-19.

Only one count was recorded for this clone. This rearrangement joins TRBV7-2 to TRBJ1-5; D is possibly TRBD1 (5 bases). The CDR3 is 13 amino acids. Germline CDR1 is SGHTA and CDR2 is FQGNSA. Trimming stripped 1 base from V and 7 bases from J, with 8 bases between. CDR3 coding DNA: TGTGCCAGCAGCTTAGTGGCAGGGCAGCCCCAGCATTTT. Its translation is CASSLVAGQPQHF.

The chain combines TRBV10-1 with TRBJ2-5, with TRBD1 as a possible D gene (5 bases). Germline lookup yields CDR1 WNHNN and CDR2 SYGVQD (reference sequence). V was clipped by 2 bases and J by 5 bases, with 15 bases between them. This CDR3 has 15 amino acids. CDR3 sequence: CASSEVQGLDETQYF. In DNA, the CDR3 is TGCGCCAGCAGTGAGGTCCAGGGATTGGATGAGACCCAGTACTTC.

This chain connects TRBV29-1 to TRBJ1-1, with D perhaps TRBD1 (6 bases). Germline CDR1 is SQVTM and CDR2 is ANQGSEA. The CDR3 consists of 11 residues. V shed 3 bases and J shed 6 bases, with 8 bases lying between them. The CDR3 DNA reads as TGCAGCGTTGAGACAGGCCCTGAAGCTTTCTTT. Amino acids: CSVETGPEAFF.

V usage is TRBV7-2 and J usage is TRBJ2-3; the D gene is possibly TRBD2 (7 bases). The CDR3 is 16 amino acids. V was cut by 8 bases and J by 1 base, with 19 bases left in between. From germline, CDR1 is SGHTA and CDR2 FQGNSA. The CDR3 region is CASLPRGGPGTDTQYF. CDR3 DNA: TGTGCCAGCCTCCCGAGGGGGGGGCCTGGCACAGATACGCAGTATTTT.

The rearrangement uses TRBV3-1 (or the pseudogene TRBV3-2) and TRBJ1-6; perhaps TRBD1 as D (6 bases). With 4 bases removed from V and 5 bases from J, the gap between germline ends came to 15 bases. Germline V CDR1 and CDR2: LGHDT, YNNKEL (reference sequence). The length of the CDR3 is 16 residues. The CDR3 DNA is TGTGCCAGCAGCCGTAGAGGGGGTATCAATAATTCACCCCTCCACTTT. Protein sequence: CASSRRGGINNSPLHF.

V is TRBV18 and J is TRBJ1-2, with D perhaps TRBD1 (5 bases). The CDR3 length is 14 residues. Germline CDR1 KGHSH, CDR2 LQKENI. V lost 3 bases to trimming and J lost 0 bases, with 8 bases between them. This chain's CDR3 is CASSPDSTNYGYTF. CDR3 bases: TGTGCCAGCTCACCCGACAGTACTAACTATGGCTACACCTTC.

This chain's CDR3 is CASSELTRNQPQHF. The CDR3 region has the DNA TGTGCCAGCAGTGAACTGACACGGAATCAGCCCCAGCATTTT. V is TRBV2 and J is TRBJ1-5; D uncertain. Trimming removed 2 bases at V and 4 bases at J, with 9 bases between. The germline V gene encodes CDR1 SNHLY and CDR2 FYNNEI. This CDR3 is 14 amino acids long.

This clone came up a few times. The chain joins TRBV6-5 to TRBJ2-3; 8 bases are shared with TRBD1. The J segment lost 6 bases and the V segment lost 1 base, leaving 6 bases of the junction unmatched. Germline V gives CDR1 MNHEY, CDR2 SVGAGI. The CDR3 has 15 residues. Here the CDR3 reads CASSYWQGAMDTQYF. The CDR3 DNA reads TGTGCCAGCAGTTACTGGCAGGGGGCAATGGATACGCAGTATTTT.

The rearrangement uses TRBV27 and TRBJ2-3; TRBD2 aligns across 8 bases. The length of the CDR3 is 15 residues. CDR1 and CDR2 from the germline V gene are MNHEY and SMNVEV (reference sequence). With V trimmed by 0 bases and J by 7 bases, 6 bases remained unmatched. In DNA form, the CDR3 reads TGTGCCAGCAGTTTATCAACCGGGGGGGGGTATACGCAGTATTTT. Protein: CASSLSTGGGYTQYF.

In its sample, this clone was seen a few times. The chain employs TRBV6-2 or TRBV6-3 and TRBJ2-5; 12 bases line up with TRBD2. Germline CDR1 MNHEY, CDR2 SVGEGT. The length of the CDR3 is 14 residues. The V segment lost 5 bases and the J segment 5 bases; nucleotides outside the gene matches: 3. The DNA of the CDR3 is TGTGCCAGCAGTCTCGGACTAGCGGGGGAGACCCAGTACTTC. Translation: CASSLGLAGETQYF.

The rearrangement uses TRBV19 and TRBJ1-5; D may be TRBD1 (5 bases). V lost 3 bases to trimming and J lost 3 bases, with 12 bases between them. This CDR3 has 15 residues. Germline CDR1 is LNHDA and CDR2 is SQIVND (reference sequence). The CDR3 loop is CASSITGEPNQPQHF. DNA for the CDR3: TGTGCCAGTAGTATCACGGGGGAACCCAATCAGCCCCAGCATTTT. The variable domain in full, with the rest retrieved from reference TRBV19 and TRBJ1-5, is DGGITQSPKYLFRKEGQNVTLSCEQNLNHDAMYWYRQDPGQGLRLIYYSQIVNDFQKGDIAEGYSVSREKKESFPLTVTSAQKNPTAFYLCASSITGEPNQPQHFGDGTRLSIL.

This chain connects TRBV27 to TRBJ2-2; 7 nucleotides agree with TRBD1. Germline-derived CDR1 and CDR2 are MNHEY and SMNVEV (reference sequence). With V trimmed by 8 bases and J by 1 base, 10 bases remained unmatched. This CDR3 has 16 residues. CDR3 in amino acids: CASYTPRDRNTGELFF. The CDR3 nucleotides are TGTGCCAGCTATACCCCACGGGACAGGAACACCGGGGAGCTGTTTTTT.

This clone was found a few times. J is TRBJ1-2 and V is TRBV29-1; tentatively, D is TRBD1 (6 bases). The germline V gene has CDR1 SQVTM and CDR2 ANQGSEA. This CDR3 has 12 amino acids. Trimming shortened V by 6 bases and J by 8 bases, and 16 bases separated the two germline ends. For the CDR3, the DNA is TGCAGCGTAGATGGACAGATTTCGGGCTACACCTTC. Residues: CSVDGQISGYTF.

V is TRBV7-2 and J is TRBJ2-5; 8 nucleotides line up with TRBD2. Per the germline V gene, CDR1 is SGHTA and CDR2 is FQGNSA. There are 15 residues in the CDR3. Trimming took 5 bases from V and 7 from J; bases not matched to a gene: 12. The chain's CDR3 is CASSTRPGLGVTQYF. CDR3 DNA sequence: TGTGCCAGCAGCACTCGTCCGGGACTAGGGGTGACCCAGTACTTC.

Here the CDR3 DNA reads TGTGCCAGCAGCTTAATAGTTAACTATGGCTACACCTTC. Residues: CASSLIVNYGYTF. The chain has TRBV7-2 and TRBJ1-2, with unresolved D. V was pared by 2 bases and J by 1 base, with 5 bases between. CDR1 and CDR2 (germline): SGHTA, FQGNSA. The CDR3 has 13 amino acids.

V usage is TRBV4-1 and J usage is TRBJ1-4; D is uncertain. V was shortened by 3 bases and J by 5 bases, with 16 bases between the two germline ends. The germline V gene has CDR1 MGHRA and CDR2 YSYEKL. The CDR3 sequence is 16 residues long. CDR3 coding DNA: TGCGCCAGCAGCCAGTCACAGCCCGAGCTGAATGAAAAACTGTTTTTT. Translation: CASSQSQPELNEKLFF.

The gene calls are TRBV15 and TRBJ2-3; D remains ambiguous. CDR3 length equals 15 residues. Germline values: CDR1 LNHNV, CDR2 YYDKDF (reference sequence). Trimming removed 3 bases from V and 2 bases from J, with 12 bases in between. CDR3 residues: CATSRIVSSTDTQYF. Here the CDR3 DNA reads TGTGCCACCAGCAGGATCGTTAGCTCCACAGATACGCAGTATTTT.

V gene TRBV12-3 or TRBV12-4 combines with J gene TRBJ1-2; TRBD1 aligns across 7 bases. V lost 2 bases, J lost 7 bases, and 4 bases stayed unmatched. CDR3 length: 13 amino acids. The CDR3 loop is CASSLSQGLGYTF. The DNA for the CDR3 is TGTGCCAGCAGTTTATCACAGGGGCTTGGCTACACCTTC.

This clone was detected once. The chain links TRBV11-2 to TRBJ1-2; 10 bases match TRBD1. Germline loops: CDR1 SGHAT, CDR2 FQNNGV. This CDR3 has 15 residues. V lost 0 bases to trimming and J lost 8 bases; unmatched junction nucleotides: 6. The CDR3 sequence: CASSLDGDRGRGYTF. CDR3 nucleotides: TGTGCCAGCAGCTTAGACGGGGACAGGGGAAGAGGCTACACCTTC.

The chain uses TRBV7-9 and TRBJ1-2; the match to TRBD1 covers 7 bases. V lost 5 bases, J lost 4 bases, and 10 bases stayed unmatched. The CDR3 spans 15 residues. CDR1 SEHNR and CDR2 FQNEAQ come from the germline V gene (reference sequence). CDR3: CASSVAGQTLYGYTF. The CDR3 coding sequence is TGTGCCAGCAGCGTTGCGGGACAGACCCTCTATGGCTACACCTTC.